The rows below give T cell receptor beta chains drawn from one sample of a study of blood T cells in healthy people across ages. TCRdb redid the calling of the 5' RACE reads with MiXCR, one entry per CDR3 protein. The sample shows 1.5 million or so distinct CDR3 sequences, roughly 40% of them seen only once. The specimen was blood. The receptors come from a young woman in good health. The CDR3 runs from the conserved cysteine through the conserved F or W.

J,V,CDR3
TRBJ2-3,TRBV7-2,CASSLAGAGSTDTQYF
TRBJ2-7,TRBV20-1,CSARLNGEQYF
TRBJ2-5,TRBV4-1,CASCQDRDRGETQYF
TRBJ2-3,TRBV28,CASKERGSSTDTQYF
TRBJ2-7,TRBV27,CASSLTGFTYEQYF
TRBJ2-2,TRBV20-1,CSVKETGELFF
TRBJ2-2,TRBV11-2,CASSLEPLAGELFF
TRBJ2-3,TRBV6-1,CAGSELRTSGGVADTQYF
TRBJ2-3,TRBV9,CASSVGSSGTDTQYF
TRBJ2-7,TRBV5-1,CASSRSGTSGSFTYEQYF
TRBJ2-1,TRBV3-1,CASSQTESNELKFF
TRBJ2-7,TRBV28,CASRPGGGTPYEQYF
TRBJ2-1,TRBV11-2,CASSPGRVMNEQFF
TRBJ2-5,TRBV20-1,CSATGSLVNEQYF
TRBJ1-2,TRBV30,CAWSFRDRDYGYTF
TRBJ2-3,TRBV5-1,CASSLGDRVMSTQYF
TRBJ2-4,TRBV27,CASTLGKIGNVAKNIQYF
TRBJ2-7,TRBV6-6,CASSYREESYEQYF
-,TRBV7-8,CASSLVWRGQGYEQYF
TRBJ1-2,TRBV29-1,CRLGQADGYTF
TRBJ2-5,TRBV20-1,CSMTWETQYF
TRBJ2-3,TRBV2,CASSEWGQGRTDTQYF
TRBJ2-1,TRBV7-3,CASSSAGTSGDDEQFF
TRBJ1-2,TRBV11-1,CASSPAAGVDYGYTF
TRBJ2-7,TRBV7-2,CASSPAYEQYF
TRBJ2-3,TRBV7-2,CASSLAGLAGGDTQYF
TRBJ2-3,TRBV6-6,CASSWLAGTSDTQYF
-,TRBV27,CASSSVISYNEQYF
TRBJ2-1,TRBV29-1,CSVYTGLQFF
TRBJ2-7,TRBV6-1,CASSPRWGYSYEQYF
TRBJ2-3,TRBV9,CASSPRSDTQYF
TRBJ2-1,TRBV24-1,CATSELTSGSYNEQFF
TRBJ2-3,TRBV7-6,CASSLVGALRTDTQYF
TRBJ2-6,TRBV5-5,CASSLEVGWSSGANVLTF
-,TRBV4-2,CASSQDWASGLGEQYF
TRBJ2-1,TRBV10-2,CASALLGPGGDNEQFF
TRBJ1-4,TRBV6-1,CASSDADRGNEELFF
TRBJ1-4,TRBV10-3,CAISIGQNEKLFF
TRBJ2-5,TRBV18,CASSPQTEQETQYF
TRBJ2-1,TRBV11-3,CASSLDLGSRAKNEQFF
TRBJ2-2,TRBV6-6,CASSGDGTVTGELFF
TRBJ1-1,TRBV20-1,CSARAFAEAFF
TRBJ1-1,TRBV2,CASSERQGLGGTEAFF
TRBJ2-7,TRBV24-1,CATSDPQVYEQYF